Below, 17 T cell receptor beta chains from the same sample are listed, as sequenced in a study of blood T cell repertoires in COVID-19. Here immunoSEQ multiplex PCR was the method, and the copy in TCRdb shows in-frame clones only, minus some. The repertoire holds roughly 93,000 clones, with about nine tenths as singletons. The sample comprised peripheral blood. Receptors originate from a man aged 50 or older with acute or convalescent COVID-19.

The rearrangement links TRBV18 to TRBJ2-1; D is undetermined. Per the germline V gene, CDR1 is KGHSH and CDR2 is LQKENI. The CDR3 is made up of 13 amino acids. V was clipped by 2 bases and J by 3 bases, with 5 bases between them. CDR3 in DNA: TGTGCCAGCTCACCAGAGTACTACAATGAGCAGTTCTTC. Protein sequence: CASSPEYYNEQFF.

This rearrangement joins TRBV6-5 to TRBJ2-3, with 7 bases matching TRBD1. V shed 6 bases and J 1 base; nucleotides not matched to a gene: 4. The germline V gene has CDR1 MNHEY and CDR2 SVGAGI. The CDR3 is 14 amino acids. CDR3 sequence reads: CASRTGTGTDTQYF. As DNA, the CDR3 is TGTGCCAGCAGGACCGGGACAGGCACAGATACGCAGTATTTT.

The rearrangement joins TRBV2 to TRBJ1-1, with D tentatively TRBD1 (6 bases). The CDR3 loop spans 12 amino acids. CDR1 and CDR2 from the germline V gene are SNHLY and FYNNEI. The V end was cut by 5 bases, the J end by 5 bases, with 9 bases between. The CDR3 loop reads CASSPQGTEAFF. The CDR3 DNA sequence: TGTGCCAGCAGTCCACAGGGAACTGAAGCTTTCTTT.

This clone has a single count. DNA of the CDR3: TGTGCCAGCAGCTTGGCCCTGGCGGGGTACACCGGGGAGCTGTTTTTT. It is translated as CASSLALAGYTGELFF. The rearrangement uses TRBV5-8 and TRBJ2-2; a possible D gene is TRBD2 (6 bases). With 0 bases removed from V and 3 bases from J, the gap between germline ends came to 12 bases. This CDR3 has 16 residues. Looked up from germline, CDR1 is SGHTS and CDR2 is YDEGEE.

The chain combines TRBV6-6 with TRBJ1-1, with TRBD1 as a possible D gene (6 bases). Germline CDR1 is MNHNY and CDR2 is SVGAGI (reference sequence). V was trimmed by 5 bases and J by 7 bases, leaving 11 bases between them. This CDR3 region has 12 residues. The CDR3 region is CASSRSTGEAFF. The CDR3 DNA reads TGTGCCAGCAGTCGATCGACAGGTGAAGCTTTCTTT.

CDR3 nucleotide sequence: TGCAGCGTTAGCCCCCAAACGAACACTGAAGCTTTCTTT. Protein: CSVSPQTNTEAFF. The genes are TRBV29-1 and TRBJ1-1; D is ambiguous. In germline, CDR1 is SQVTM, CDR2 ANQGSEA. The CDR3 sequence is 13 residues long. Trimming took off 5 bases at V and 1 base at J, with 11 bases between the two ends.

The J gene is TRBJ2-3, the V gene TRBV3-1 (or the pseudogene TRBV3-2), with TRBD2 identical over 12 bases. CDR1 is LGHDT, CDR2 YNNKEL, per germline (reference sequence). After removal of 4 bases from V and 5 bases from J, the junction contained 13 bases not matched to a gene. The CDR3 is 18 residues long. The DNA of the CDR3 is TGTGCCAGCAGCCCCTGGACTAGCGGGACCACCGGGAGAGATACGCAGTATTTT. It yields the protein CASSPWTSGTTGRDTQYF.

The chain employs TRBV5-1 and TRBJ2-3; no definite D call. V was shortened by 0 bases and J by 2 bases, with 13 bases between the two germline ends. CDR1 is SGHRS, CDR2 YFSETQ, per germline. The CDR3 has 16 residues. The CDR3 sequence: CASSLALEPSTDTQYF. The DNA of the CDR3 is TGCGCCAGCAGCTTGGCCTTAGAACCCTCCACAGATACGCAGTATTTT.

J is TRBJ1-2 and V is TRBV27; D remains unclear. CDR3 length equals 13 residues. With 6 bases removed from V and 0 bases from J, the gap between germline ends came to 8 bases. Germline assignment: CDR1 MNHEY and CDR2 SMNVEV (reference sequence). The CDR3 sequence is CASRAPSNYGYTF. The CDR3 DNA is TGTGCCAGCAGGGCCCCCTCTAACTATGGCTACACCTTC.

This chain links TRBV9 with TRBJ2-3; TRBD2 matches at 7 bases. Germline V gene sequence: CDR1 SGDLS, CDR2 YYNGEE. V lost 0 bases, J lost 7 bases, and 11 bases stayed unmatched. The CDR3 totals 16 residues. The CDR3 sequence: CASSVAWRGIPHTQYF. CDR3 nucleotide sequence: TGTGCCAGCAGCGTAGCTTGGCGGGGGATCCCTCATACGCAGTATTTT.

This clone has only one observation. The chain combines TRBV19 with TRBJ2-4; a weak D match, TRBD1 (6 bases). V lost 4 bases and J lost 0, with 13 bases in between. The CDR3 runs to 16 residues. Germline V gene lookup returns CDR1 LNHDA and CDR2 SQIVND (reference sequence). The CDR3 loop is CASSRGLGIAKNIQYF. DNA of the CDR3: TGTGCCAGTAGTAGGGGGCTCGGGATAGCCAAAAACATTCAGTACTTC.

The chain employs TRBV5-1 and TRBJ2-3, with a weak D call TRBD2 (6 bases). The CDR3 has 12 residues. Trimming took 3 bases from V and 6 from J, leaving 8 bases between them. In germline, CDR1 is SGHRS, CDR2 YFSETQ. CDR3 coding DNA: TGCGCCAGCAGCTCGGCGGGGGATACGCAGTATTTT. This translates into CASSSAGDTQYF.

This rearrangement joins TRBV27 to TRBJ1-5, with a possible D match to TRBD1 (5 bases). Trimming left V 5 bases short and J 3 bases short, with 17 bases between. The CDR3 contains 16 residues. CDR1 is MNHEY, CDR2 SMNVEV, per germline (reference sequence). CDR3 DNA: TGTGCCAGCAGTCTCAGGGCTTTATGGGACAATCAGCCCCAGCATTTT. Residues: CASSLRALWDNQPQHF.

The CDR3 reads CASSLRHANTEAFF. CDR3 sequence (DNA): TGTGCCAGCAGCTTAAGACACGCGAACACTGAAGCTTTCTTT. V usage is TRBV7-3 and J usage is TRBJ1-1; D remains ambiguous. Germline loops: CDR1 SGHTA, CDR2 FQGTGA. The CDR3 totals 14 residues. Trimming took off 1 base at V and 1 base at J, with 7 bases between the two ends.

The rearrangement links TRBV27 to TRBJ1-1, with a tentative D call TRBD1 (6 bases). V lost 2 bases, J lost 10 bases, and 14 bases lay in between. Germline V gives CDR1 MNHEY, CDR2 SMNVEV (reference sequence). The length of the CDR3 is 13 residues. CDR3 sequence: CASSLTLQGRAFF. The CDR3 DNA reads TGTGCCAGCAGTTTAACCTTACAGGGAAGAGCTTTCTTT.

The chain is built from TRBV5-1 and TRBJ2-7, with D tentatively TRBD1 (7 bases). This CDR3 has 16 residues. V lost 0 bases, J lost 3 bases, and 16 bases lay in between. CDR1 is SGHRS and CDR2 is YFSETQ in the germline V gene. The CDR3 sequence: CASSLEGAGRFYEQYF. DNA for the CDR3: TGCGCCAGCAGCTTGGAGGGGGCAGGGAGGTTCTACGAGCAGTACTTC.

This sequence joins TRBV4-1 and TRBJ2-3; tentative D call: TRBD1 (6 bases). CDR1 and CDR2 from the germline V gene are MGHRA and YSYEKL. Between the trimmed V and J ends, which lost 4 bases and 0 bases, there was a span of 11 bases. This CDR3 has 15 amino acids. CDR3 nucleotide sequence: TGCGCCAGCAGCCTACAGGGCCCGAGCACAGATACGCAGTATTTT. Encoded protein: CASSLQGPSTDTQYF.